This passage covers 3 T cell receptor beta chains from one sample sequenced in a study of blood T cell repertoires in COVID-19. Method: immunoSEQ multiplex PCR; TCRdb's copy keeps in-frame clones and lacks some. There are under 250,000 clones in the sample; roughly 80% occur only once, and 1.3% lies in the top ten. Sequencing was done on a sample of PBMCs or T cells enriched from blood (not recorded which). The receptors stem from a woman aged 40 to 55 with acute COVID-19.

This clone occurred once. This rearrangement joins TRBV15 to TRBJ1-4; the match to TRBD1 covers 7 bases. This CDR3 contains 15 residues. Germline V gives CDR1 LNHNV, CDR2 YYDKDF (reference sequence). J was trimmed by 3 bases and V by 0 bases; bases with no gene match: 1. The CDR3 protein is CATSRDQGANEKLFF. The CDR3 DNA follows: TGTGCCACCAGCAGAGATCAGGGGGCTAATGAAAAACTGTTTTTT.

This clone was counted a single time. V gene TRBV7-9 combines with J gene TRBJ2-7; D not certain. The germline V gene encodes CDR1 SEHNR and CDR2 FQNEAQ (reference sequence). The ends were cut back, 5 bases at V and 3 bases at J, with 17 bases in the middle. The CDR3 has 15 residues. The CDR3 protein is CASSHNVMAGYEQYF. The CDR3, as DNA: TGTGCCAGCAGCCACAACGTAATGGCAGGCTACGAGCAGTACTTC.

In this sample, this clone turned up a few times. The chain has TRBV18 and TRBJ1-5; D remains ambiguous. Between the trimmed V and J ends, which lost 2 bases and 6 bases, there was a span of 11 bases. Per germline, CDR1 KGHSH and CDR2 LQKENI. The CDR3 spans 14 residues. As DNA, the CDR3 is TGTGCCAGCTCACCAGGGGAGGGAGCTCAGCCCCAGCATTTT. Translated: CASSPGEGAQPQHF.